One and the same sample provided the 19 T cell receptor beta chains below, sequenced in a study of T cell responses to AZD1222 COVID-19 vaccine. Clones were read by immunoSEQ multiplex PCR, and TCRdb kept only the in-frame ones, dropping some. The profile covers 150,000 or so clones, with about 92% appearing a single time and about 2.5% taken by the ten largest. Material: peripheral blood, obtained on day 0 of AZD1222 vaccination. The source is an adult in good health.

The gene calls are TRBV7-8 and TRBJ2-7; maybe TRBD1 (5 bases). The CDR3 length is 12 residues. Germline-derived CDR1 and CDR2 are SGHVS and FQNEAQ. V was trimmed by 8 bases and J by 6 bases, leaving 14 bases between them. CDR3 DNA: TGTGCCAGCGTGGGGCCGCGGTTCGAGCAGTACTTC. It yields the protein CASVGPRFEQYF.

This chain links TRBV5-5 with TRBJ2-1; 12 bases agree with TRBD1. Per germline, CDR1 SGHKS and CDR2 YYEKEE (reference sequence). The CDR3 is 18 residues long. The junction had 17 bases not matched to a gene; V was cut back by 5 bases and J by 8 bases. The CDR3 sequence: CASSGNLNRDRGLYEQFF. CDR3 coding DNA: TGTGCCAGCAGTGGGAACCTAAACCGGGACAGGGGGCTCTATGAGCAGTTCTTC.

The rearrangement uses TRBV23-1 and TRBJ1-4; 12 bases are a match to TRBD1. TRBV23-1 counts as an open reading frame of uncertain function. CDR3 length: 18 residues. V shed 5 bases, J shed 3 bases, and the junction held 10 bases outside the gene matches. CDR3 residues: CASSNRDRGLGANEKLFF. DNA for the CDR3: TGCGCCAGCAGTAACCGGGACAGGGGGCTTGGGGCTAATGAAAAACTGTTTTTT.

This chain joins TRBV30 and TRBJ1-2; possibly TRBD1 for D (5 bases). The V end lost 3 bases, the J end lost 8 bases, and 16 bases lay between the germline ends. The CDR3 loop spans 13 amino acids. Germline CDR1 reads GTSNPN; CDR2 reads SVGIG (reference sequence). This chain's CDR3 is CAWRLGGAMGYTF. CDR3 in DNA: TGTGCCTGGAGACTCGGTGGGGCGATGGGCTACACCTTC.

This clone was observed once. The rearrangement joins TRBV18 to TRBJ2-1; 8 bases map to TRBD2. CDR1 is KGHSH and CDR2 is LQKENI in the germline V gene. V shed 3 bases, J shed 7 bases, and the junction held 2 bases outside the gene matches. The length of the CDR3 is 13 residues. The CDR3 is CASSPRGGNEQFF. DNA of the CDR3: TGTGCCAGCTCACCTCGGGGGGGAAATGAGCAGTTCTTC.

This CDR3 is CASTSDGNQPQHF. The DNA for the CDR3 is TGTGCCAGTACCAGCGATGGCAATCAGCCCCAGCATTTT. J is TRBJ1-5 and V is TRBV19, with D unresolved. This CDR3 spans 13 amino acids. V was cut by 7 bases and J by 2 bases, with 9 bases left in between. The germline V gene encodes CDR1 LNHDA and CDR2 SQIVND (reference sequence).

This clone was found once. V is TRBV5-1 and J is TRBJ1-2, with a weak D call TRBD1 (5 bases). The CDR3 is made up of 13 amino acids. V was trimmed by 4 bases and J by 4 bases, leaving 11 bases between them. Looked up from germline, CDR1 is SGHRS and CDR2 is YFSETQ. The CDR3, as DNA: TGCGCCAGCAGCGGGGACGCGTCCTATGGCTACACCTTC. It codes for CASSGDASYGYTF.

The chain recombines TRBV5-1 with TRBJ2-5; TRBD2 aligns across 14 bases. With 4 bases clipped from V and 4 bases from J, the junction kept 6 bases outside the gene matches. Looked up from germline, CDR1 is SGHRS and CDR2 is YFSETQ. The CDR3 sequence is 16 residues long. DNA for the CDR3: TGCGCCAGCAGCGCAGGACTAGCGGGAGGTTTAGAGACCCAGTACTTC. Translated, it gives CASSAGLAGGLETQYF. Filled out from reference TRBV5-1 and TRBJ2-5, the complete variable domain reads KAGVTQTPRYLIKTRGQQVTLSCSPISGHRSVSWYQQTPGQGLQFLFEYFSETQRNKGNFPGRFSGRQFSNSRSEMNVSTLELGDSALYLCASSAGLAGGLETQYFGPGTRLLVL.

This chain joins TRBV6-5 and TRBJ2-5, with TRBD2 as a possible D gene (5 bases). The CDR3 is 13 amino acids. Germline V gene data show CDR1 as MNHEY and CDR2 as SVGAGI. The germline V and J ends were trimmed by 5 bases and 7 bases, with 14 bases remaining between them. The CDR3 coding sequence is TGTGCCAGCAGTCGGACTGGGGTTGGGACCCAGTACTTC. Its protein product is CASSRTGVGTQYF.

The rearrangement uses TRBV5-1 and TRBJ1-6, with D unclear. Germline CDR1 reads SGHRS; CDR2 reads YFSETQ. The ends were cut back, 0 bases at V and 5 bases at J, with 18 bases in the middle. This CDR3 contains 18 residues. DNA of the CDR3: TGCGCCAGCAGCTTGGTTGCGGGAAGATCTCAGGATAATTCACCCCTCCACTTT. It translates to CASSLVAGRSQDNSPLHF.

V and J are TRBV5-8 and TRBJ2-7, with a possible D match to TRBD1 (5 bases). Germline lookup yields CDR1 SGHTS and CDR2 YDEGEE. The CDR3 is 16 amino acids. V lost 0 bases and J 4 bases, leaving 17 bases between the germline ends. CDR3 protein: CASSLEGFPARYEQYF. CDR3 DNA sequence: TGTGCCAGCAGCTTGGAGGGGTTTCCCGCTCGTTACGAGCAGTACTTC.

This sequence joins TRBV5-1 and TRBJ2-5, with D hard to call. CDR3 size: 15 residues. Germline V gene sequence: CDR1 SGHRS, CDR2 YFSETQ. Trimming removed 4 bases at V and 1 base at J, with 14 bases between. Here the CDR3 reads CASSQNADIQETQYF. For the CDR3, the DNA is TGCGCCAGCAGCCAGAACGCAGACATCCAAGAGACCCAGTACTTC.

Here the CDR3 reads CASGGVRGVNFYNEQFF. The CDR3 coding sequence is TGTGCCAGTGGGGGGGTGAGGGGAGTAAACTTCTACAATGAGCAGTTCTTC. The chain carries TRBV19 and TRBJ2-1; 7 positions match TRBD2. V lost 8 bases and J lost 3; bases outside the gene matches: 16. Germline V gene sequence: CDR1 LNHDA, CDR2 SQIVND (reference sequence). The CDR3 loop spans 17 amino acids.

The V gene is TRBV18, the J gene TRBJ1-2; D might be TRBD1 (5 bases). This CDR3 has 13 residues. Trimming pared 3 bases from V and 6 bases from J, leaving 11 bases between. In germline, CDR1 is KGHSH, CDR2 LQKENI. This CDR3 reads CASSPQGSDGYTF. Here the CDR3 DNA reads TGTGCCAGCTCACCGCAGGGCTCCGATGGCTACACCTTC.

The CDR3 bases are TGTGCCAGCAGTTTAATGGGGTATGGCTACACCTTC. Translating it yields CASSLMGYGYTF. The chain couples TRBV12-3 or TRBV12-4 to TRBJ1-2; D gene uncertain. The ends were cut back, 2 bases at V and 5 bases at J, with 6 bases in the middle. The CDR3 spans 12 residues.

This chain connects TRBV3-1 (or the pseudogene TRBV3-2) to TRBJ1-1, with 8 bases that match TRBD1. The V gene end was trimmed by 1 base and the J gene end by 9 bases; junction bases not matched to a gene: 7. The CDR3 consists of 14 residues. Germline V lookup: CDR1 LGHDT, CDR2 YNNKEL (reference sequence). CDR3: CASSQADREGKAFF. The CDR3, as DNA: TGTGCCAGCAGCCAAGCGGACAGGGAGGGGAAAGCTTTCTTT.

The J gene is TRBJ1-5, the V gene TRBV4-1, with 12 bases fitting TRBD1. The V segment lost 0 bases and the J segment 4 bases; nucleotides outside the gene matches: 10. This CDR3 region has 19 residues. CDR1 and CDR2 (germline): MGHRA, YSYEKL. CDR3: CASSQDRRDRGRRNQPQHF. The CDR3 nucleotides are TGCGCCAGCAGCCAAGATCGTAGGGACAGGGGGCGACGGAATCAGCCCCAGCATTTT.

CDR3 DNA: TGTGCCAGCAGCCTACCAGGCGGGGACTATGGCTACACCTTC. It codes for CASSLPGGDYGYTF. The chain is built from TRBV5-4 and TRBJ1-2; D is unresolved. Germline V gene lookup returns CDR1 SGHNT and CDR2 YYREEE (reference sequence). Deletions cut 4 bases from V and 3 bases from J, with 13 bases between. This CDR3 has 14 amino acids.

The CDR3 loop is CASSGTGLYNEQFF. In DNA, the CDR3 is TGTGCCAGTTCGGGGACAGGGCTGTACAATGAGCAGTTCTTC. The chain employs TRBV19 and TRBJ2-1; TRBD1 agrees at 9 bases. From germline, CDR1 is LNHDA and CDR2 SQIVND (reference sequence). Trimming took 8 bases from V and 4 from J; bases not matched to a gene: 6. CDR3 length equals 14 residues.